The rows below give T cell receptor beta chains drawn from one sample of a study of blood T cell repertoires in COVID-19. Sequencing used immunoSEQ multiplex PCR; TCRdb keeps in-frame clones, though not all of them. The top ten hold 8% of the sample, which has some 150,000 clones, roughly 88% seen once. Material for sequencing was peripheral blood. Receptors originate from a woman aged 55 to 70 with COVID-19, enrolled during active disease. CDR3s include the opening cysteine and the closing phenylalanine or tryptophan. The order of the fields is V gene, clone size, J gene, D gene, CDR3 DNA, CDR3 protein. The D gene is left open where the match is weak. Where a row states a size, it is once, few, many or the class of an expanded clone; other rows omit it.

V: TRBV6-5
size: -
J: TRBJ1-5
D: -
DNA: TGTGCCAGCAAGACGGGGGGGAGCAATCAGCCCCAGCATTTT
CDR3: CASKTGGSNQPQHF

V: TRBV19
size: -
J: TRBJ2-5
D: TRBD1
DNA: TGTGCCAGTAGTGGAGGCAGGGGGACCCTACAAGAGACCCAGTACTTC
CDR3: CASSGGRGTLQETQYF

V: TRBV5-4
size: -
J: TRBJ2-3
D: TRBD2
DNA: TGTGCCAGCAGCCCGGACCTAGCGGGCCCAGATACGCAGTATTTT
CDR3: CASSPDLAGPDTQYF

V: TRBV5-1
size: -
J: TRBJ2-7
D: -
DNA: TGCGCCAGCAGCCCGGGACACCCCGAGCAGTACTTC
CDR3: CASSPGHPEQYF

V: TRBV5-5
size: -
J: TRBJ2-4
D: TRBD2
DNA: TGTGCCAGCAATCTAACCGGGACTAGCGGTAGACTAGCCAAAAACATTCAGTACTTC
CDR3: CASNLTGTSGRLAKNIQYF

V: TRBV4-1
size: -
J: TRBJ2-5
D: -
DNA: TGCGCCAGCAGCCCCAGAAGGGGGTTTGCGGGTCAAGAGACCCAGTACTTC
CDR3: CASSPRRGFAGQETQYF

V: TRBV3-1/TRBV3-2
size: -
J: TRBJ2-7
D: -
DNA: TGTGCCAGCAGCCAACTCGGGACTGAACACTACGAGCAGTACTTC
CDR3: CASSQLGTEHYEQYF

V: TRBV7-6
size: -
J: TRBJ2-3
D: -
DNA: TGTGCCAGCAGCTCCTCAGCGGGCGGGCTAGATACGCAGTATTTT
CDR3: CASSSSAGGLDTQYF

V: TRBV19
size: -
J: TRBJ1-1
D: TRBD1
DNA: TGTGCCAGTAGCCTACGGACAGGGGCCGGGCACAGGAGCACTGAAGCTTTCTTT
CDR3: CASSLRTGAGHRSTEAFF

V: TRBV7-3
size: once
J: TRBJ2-3
D: -
DNA: TGTGCCAGCAGCTCCTACGGGAGCACAGATACGCAGTATTTT
CDR3: CASSSYGSTDTQYF

V: TRBV4-1
size: -
J: TRBJ2-1
D: -
DNA: TGCGCCAGCAGCCAAGATCTGTCCGTCAGATACAATGAGCAGTTCTTC
CDR3: CASSQDLSVRYNEQFF

V: TRBV6-2/TRBV6-3
size: -
J: TRBJ2-2
D: -
DNA: TGTGCCAGCAGTGGGCGGGCGACCACCGGGGAGCTGTTTTTT
CDR3: CASSGRATTGELFF

V: TRBV4-1
size: -
J: TRBJ2-7
D: TRBD2
DNA: TGCGCCAGCAGCCCTCTAGCGGGCGGTGCCTACGAGCAGTACTTC
CDR3: CASSPLAGGAYEQYF

V: TRBV18
size: -
J: TRBJ2-2
D: TRBD2
DNA: TGTGCCAGCTCACCAGTGACTAGCGGGGGAGATGGCGGGGAGCTGTTTTTT
CDR3: CASSPVTSGGDGGELFF

V: TRBV7-8
size: -
J: TRBJ2-5
D: TRBD1
DNA: TGTGCCAGCAGCTTAACCGGGACAGGGGGCGAGACCCAGTACTTC
CDR3: CASSLTGTGGETQYF